This is a list of T cell receptor beta chains from one sample in a study of Graves' ophthalmopathy and Graves' hyperthyroidism. From the multiplex PCR reads, TCRdb called clonotypes with MiXCR, one entry per CDR3 protein. Here the sample spans approximately 410,000 distinct CDR3 sequences, approximately 15% being singletons. Sequenced sample: peripheral blood. Every receptor here comes from a woman aged 18-35 years with stable Graves' hyperthyroidism. Both conserved end residues are part of each CDR3. A D gene is named only where the DNA matches it firmly. Some rows mark clone size as missing; the rest say once, few, many or name a class of expanded clone.

size: many
D: .
V: TRBV2
J: TRBJ2-5
DNA: TGTGCCAGCGGTCCCAGAGGGACCCAGTACTTC
CDR3: CASGPRGTQYF

size: many
D: TRBD2
V: TRBV7-7
J: TRBJ2-2
DNA: TGTGCTAGCAGCCCCGTGACTAGCGTCGGGGAGCTGTTTTTT
CDR3: CASSPVTSVGELFF

size: many
D: TRBD1
V: TRBV7-2
J: TRBJ2-5
DNA: TGTGCCAGCAGCTTCGACAGGGGTCGACAAGAGACCCAGTACTTC
CDR3: CASSFDRGRQETQYF

size: many
D: .
V: TRBV19
J: TRBJ2-2
DNA: TGTGCCAGTAGTATAGAACCCTCGCGGGTAGGCGGGGAGCTGTTTTTT
CDR3: CASSIEPSRVGGELFF

size: many
D: .
V: TRBV6-1
J: TRBJ2-5
DNA: TGTGCCAGCAGTGAAACCAGGCTCCAAGAGACCCAGTACTTC
CDR3: CASSETRLQETQYF

size: many
D: .
V: TRBV12-3/TRBV12-4
J: TRBJ1-2
DNA: TGTGCCAGCAGTTCCTACCCCGCCGGGGAAAACACCTTC
CDR3: CASSSYPAGENTF

size: many
D: .
V: TRBV9
J: TRBJ2-7
DNA: TGTGCCAGCAGCCCTCGGGAAGGAAAGACCTACGAGCAGTACTTC
CDR3: CASSPREGKTYEQYF

size: many
D: TRBD1
V: TRBV29-1
J: TRBJ2-2
DNA: TGCAGCGTGGGACAGGGTAACACCGGGGAGCTGTTTTTT
CDR3: CSVGQGNTGELFF

size: many
D: TRBD1
V: TRBV12-3/TRBV12-4
J: TRBJ2-7
DNA: TGTGCCAGCAGTTTTAGGTTACAGGGGGGACCCTACGAGCAGTACTTC
CDR3: CASSFRLQGGPYEQYF

size: .
D: TRBD1
V: TRBV4-2
J: TRBJ1-2
DNA: TGTGCCAGCAGCCGTGGACAGGGGGGACCGATTAACTATGGCTACACCTTC
CDR3: CASSRGQGGPINYGYTF

size: many
D: .
V: TRBV11-2
J: TRBJ2-7
DNA: TGTGCCAGCAGATCGTGGGCAGGGGATCTCTACGAGCAGTACTTC
CDR3: CASRSWAGDLYEQYF

size: few
D: .
V: TRBV19
J: TRBJ2-2
DNA: TGTGCCAGTAGTATAGCCGATACCGGGGAGCTGTTTTTT
CDR3: CASSIADTGELFF

size: .
D: .
V: TRBV12-3/TRBV12-4
J: TRBJ1-2
DNA: TGTGCCAGTCAGGAAAACTATGGCTACACCTTC
CDR3: CASQENYGYTF

size: many
D: TRBD2
V: TRBV9
J: TRBJ2-5
DNA: TGTGCCAGCAGCGTCTCTAGCGGGGGGGCCTGGGAGACCCAGTACTTC
CDR3: CASSVSSGGAWETQYF

size: many
D: .
V: TRBV5-1
J: TRBJ1-6
DNA: TGCGCCAGCAGCTTGGGGGAGAACGCCTATAATTCACCCCTCCACTTT
CDR3: CASSLGENAYNSPLHF

size: .
D: .
V: TRBV6-1
J: TRBJ1-1
DNA: TGTGCCAGCAGCACCTCCCCGACAGGGAACACTGAAGCTTTCTTT
CDR3: CASSTSPTGNTEAFF

size: many
D: .
V: TRBV4-1
J: TRBJ2-7
DNA: TGCGCCAGCAGCCAAGAGAGGGCAGCCGGGAATAGGTACGAGCAGTACTTC
CDR3: CASSQERAAGNRYEQYF

size: many
D: .
V: TRBV28
J: TRBJ1-5
DNA: TGTGCCAGCAGTTTTAGCTTGGGCCATCAGCCCCAGCATTTT
CDR3: CASSFSLGHQPQHF

size: .
D: .
V: TRBV20-1
J: TRBJ1-1
DNA: TGCAGTGCTAGGGTAAACCGGCCCACTGAAGCTTTCTTT
CDR3: CSARVNRPTEAFF

size: many
D: TRBD1
V: TRBV29-1
J: TRBJ1-1
DNA: TGCAGCGTACCGCCCCGTGACAGGGGGACTGAAGCTTTCTTT
CDR3: CSVPPRDRGTEAFF

size: many
D: .
V: TRBV12-3/TRBV12-4
J: TRBJ1-1
DNA: TGTGCCAGCAGTTTTAACGGGGGAGAAGCTTTCTTT
CDR3: CASSFNGGEAFF

size: many
D: .
V: TRBV6-5
J: TRBJ1-1
DNA: TGTGCCAGCAGAACTCCAAGTGGTACTGAAGCTTTCTTT
CDR3: CASRTPSGTEAFF

size: many
D: TRBD1
V: TRBV20-1
J: TRBJ2-7
DNA: TGCAGTGCTAGAGTCCCGGACAGGGGGCCCTACGAGCAGTACTTC
CDR3: CSARVPDRGPYEQYF

size: many
D: .
V: TRBV12-3/TRBV12-4
J: TRBJ2-2
DNA: TGTGCCAGCAGTTTACGCCTAGAGAAGACCGGGGAGCTGTTTTTT
CDR3: CASSLRLEKTGELFF

size: many
D: .
V: TRBV28
J: TRBJ2-7
DNA: TGTGCCAGCAGTGGAAGGTCGAGCTCCTACGAGCAGTACTTC
CDR3: CASSGRSSSYEQYF

size: many
D: TRBD2
V: TRBV12-5
J: TRBJ2-5
DNA: TGTGCTAGTGGTTTGGTACGGGGAGGGACTAGCCCTGGGACCCAGTACTTC
CDR3: CASGLVRGGTSPGTQYF

size: .
D: .
V: TRBV5-1
J: TRBJ2-1
DNA: TGCGCCAGCAGCTCCGAAAATGAGCAGTTCTTC
CDR3: CASSSENEQFF

size: many
D: .
V: TRBV12-3/TRBV12-4
J: TRBJ2-4
DNA: TGTGCCAGCAGTCAAACAGGACTAAAAAACATTAAGTACTTC
CDR3: CASSQTGLKNIKYF